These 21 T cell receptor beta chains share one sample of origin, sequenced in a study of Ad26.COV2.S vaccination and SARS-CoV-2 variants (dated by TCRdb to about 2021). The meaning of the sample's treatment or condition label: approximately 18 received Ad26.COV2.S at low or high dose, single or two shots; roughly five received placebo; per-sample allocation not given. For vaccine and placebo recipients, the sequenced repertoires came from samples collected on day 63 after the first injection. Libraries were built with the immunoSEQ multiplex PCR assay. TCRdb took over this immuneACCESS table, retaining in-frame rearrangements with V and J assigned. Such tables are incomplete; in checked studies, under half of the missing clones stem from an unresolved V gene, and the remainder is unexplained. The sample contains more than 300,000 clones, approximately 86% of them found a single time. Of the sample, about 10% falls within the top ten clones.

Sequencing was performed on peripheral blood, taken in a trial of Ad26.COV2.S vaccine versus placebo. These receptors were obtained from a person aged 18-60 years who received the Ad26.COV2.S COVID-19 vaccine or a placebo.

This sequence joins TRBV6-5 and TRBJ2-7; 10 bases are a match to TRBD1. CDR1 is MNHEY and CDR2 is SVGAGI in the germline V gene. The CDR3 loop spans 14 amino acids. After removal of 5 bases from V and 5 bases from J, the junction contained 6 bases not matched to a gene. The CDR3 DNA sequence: TGTGCCAGCAGTAAGACAGGGGGCAAGGACGAGCAGTACTTC. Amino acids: CASSKTGGKDEQYF.

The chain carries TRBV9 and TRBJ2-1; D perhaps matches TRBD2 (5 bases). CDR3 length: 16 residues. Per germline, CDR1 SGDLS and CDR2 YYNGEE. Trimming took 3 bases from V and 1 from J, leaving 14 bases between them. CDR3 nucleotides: TGTGCCAGCAGCGAAGTAGCGATAGCATCCTACAATGAGCAGTTCTTC. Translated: CASSEVAIASYNEQFF.

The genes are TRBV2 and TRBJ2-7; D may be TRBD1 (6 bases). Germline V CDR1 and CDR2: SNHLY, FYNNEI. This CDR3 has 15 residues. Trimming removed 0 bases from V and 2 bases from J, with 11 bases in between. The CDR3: CASSEAVGQPYEQYF. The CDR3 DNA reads TGTGCCAGCAGTGAAGCGGTTGGACAGCCCTACGAGCAGTACTTC.

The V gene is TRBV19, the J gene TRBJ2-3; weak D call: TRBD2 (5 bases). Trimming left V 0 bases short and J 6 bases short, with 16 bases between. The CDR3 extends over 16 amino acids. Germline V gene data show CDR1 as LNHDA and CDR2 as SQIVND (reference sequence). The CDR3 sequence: CASSIDTGNRVDTQYF. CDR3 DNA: TGTGCCAGTAGTATAGATACGGGGAACCGGGTGGATACGCAGTATTTT.

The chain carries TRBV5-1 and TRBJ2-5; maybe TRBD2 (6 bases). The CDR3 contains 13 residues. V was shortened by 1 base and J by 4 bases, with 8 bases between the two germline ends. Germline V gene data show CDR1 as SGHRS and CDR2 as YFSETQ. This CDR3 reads CASSLRGGETQYF. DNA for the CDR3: TGCGCCAGCAGCTTGCGGGGAGGAGAGACCCAGTACTTC.

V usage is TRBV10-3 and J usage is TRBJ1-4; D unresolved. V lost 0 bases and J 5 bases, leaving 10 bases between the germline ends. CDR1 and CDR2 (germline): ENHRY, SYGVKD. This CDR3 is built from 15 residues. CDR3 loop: CAISESGGSNEKLFF. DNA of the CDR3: TGTGCCATCAGTGAGTCAGGCGGGTCAAATGAAAAACTGTTTTTT.

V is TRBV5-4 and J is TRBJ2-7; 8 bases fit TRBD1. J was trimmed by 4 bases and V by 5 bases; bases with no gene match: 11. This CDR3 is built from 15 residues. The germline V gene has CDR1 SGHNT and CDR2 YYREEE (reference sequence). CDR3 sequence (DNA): TGTGCCAGCAGTTTAGGATCAGGGGGCAAGTACGAGCAGTACTTC. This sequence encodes CASSLGSGGKYEQYF.

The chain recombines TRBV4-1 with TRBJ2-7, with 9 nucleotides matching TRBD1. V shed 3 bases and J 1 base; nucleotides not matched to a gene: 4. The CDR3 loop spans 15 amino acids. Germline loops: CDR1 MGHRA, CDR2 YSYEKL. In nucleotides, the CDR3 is TGCGCCAGCAGCCAGGCAGGACAGGGGTCCTACGAGCAGTACTTC. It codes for CASSQAGQGSYEQYF.

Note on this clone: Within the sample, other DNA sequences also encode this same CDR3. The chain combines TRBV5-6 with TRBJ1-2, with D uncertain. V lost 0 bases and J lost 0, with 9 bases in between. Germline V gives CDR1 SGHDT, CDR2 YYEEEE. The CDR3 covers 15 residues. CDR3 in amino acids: CASSLVSGANYGYTF. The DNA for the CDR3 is TGTGCCAGCAGCTTGGTTAGTGGAGCTAACTATGGCTACACCTTC.

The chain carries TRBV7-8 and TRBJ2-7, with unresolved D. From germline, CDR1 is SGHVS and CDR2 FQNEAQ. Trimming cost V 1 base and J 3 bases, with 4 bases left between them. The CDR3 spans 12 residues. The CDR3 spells CASSLDLYEQYF. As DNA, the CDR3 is TGTGCCAGCAGCTTAGATCTCTACGAGCAGTACTTC.

DNA for the CDR3: TGTGCCAGCAGTCCACAAGGAGGCTTGTGGGATACGCAGTATTTT. Translation: CASSPQGGLWDTQYF. The chain is built from TRBV27 and TRBJ2-3; D may be TRBD2 (5 bases). The germline gives CDR1 MNHEY, CDR2 SMNVEV (reference sequence). The CDR3 totals 15 residues. V dropped 5 bases and J dropped 6 bases, with 18 bases sitting between them.

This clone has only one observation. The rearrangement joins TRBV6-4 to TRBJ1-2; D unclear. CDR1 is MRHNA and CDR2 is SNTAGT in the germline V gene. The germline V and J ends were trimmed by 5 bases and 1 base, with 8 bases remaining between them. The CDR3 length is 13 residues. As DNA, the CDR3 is TGTGCCAGCAGTCCGGGCCTTAACTATGGCTACACCTTC. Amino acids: CASSPGLNYGYTF.

CDR3 nucleotides: TGTGCCACCAGGGTGGGCACTGAAGCTTTCTTT. Translated: CATRVGTEAFF. The chain recombines TRBV10-3 with TRBJ1-1; possibly TRBD1 for D (5 bases). V shed 10 bases and J shed 4 bases, with 10 bases lying between them. The germline V gene encodes CDR1 ENHRY and CDR2 SYGVKD. The CDR3 is 11 amino acids.

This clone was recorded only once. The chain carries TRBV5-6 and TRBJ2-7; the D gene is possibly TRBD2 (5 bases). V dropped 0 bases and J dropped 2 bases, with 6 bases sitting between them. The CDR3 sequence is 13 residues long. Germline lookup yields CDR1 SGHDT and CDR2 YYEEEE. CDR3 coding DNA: TGTGCCAGCAGCTTGGGAGGGACCTACGAGCAGTACTTC. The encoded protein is CASSLGGTYEQYF.

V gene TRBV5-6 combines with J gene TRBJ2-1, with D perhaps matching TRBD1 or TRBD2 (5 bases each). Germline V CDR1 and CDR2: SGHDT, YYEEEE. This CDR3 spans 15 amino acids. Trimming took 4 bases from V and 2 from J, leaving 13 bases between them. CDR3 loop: CASSKGPAPYNEQFF. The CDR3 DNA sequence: TGTGCCAGCAGCAAGGGACCCGCGCCCTACAATGAGCAGTTCTTC.

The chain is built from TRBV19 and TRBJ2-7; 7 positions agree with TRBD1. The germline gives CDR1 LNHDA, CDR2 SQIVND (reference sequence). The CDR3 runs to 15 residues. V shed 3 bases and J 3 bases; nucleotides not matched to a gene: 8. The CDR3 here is CASSIVDRPYYEQYF. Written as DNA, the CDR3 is TGTGCCAGTAGTATTGTGGACAGGCCTTACTACGAGCAGTACTTC.

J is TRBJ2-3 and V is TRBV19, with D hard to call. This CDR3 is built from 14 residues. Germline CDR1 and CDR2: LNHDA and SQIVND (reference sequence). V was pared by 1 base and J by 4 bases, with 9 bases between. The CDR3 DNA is TGTGCCAGTAGTATAGGCTTGGACCCAGATACGCAGTATTTT. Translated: CASSIGLDPDTQYF.

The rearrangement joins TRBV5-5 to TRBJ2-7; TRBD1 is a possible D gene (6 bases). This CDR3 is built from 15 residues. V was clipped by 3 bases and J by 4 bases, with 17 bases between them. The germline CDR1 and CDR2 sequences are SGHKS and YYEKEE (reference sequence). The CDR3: CASSSTLGQEYEQYF. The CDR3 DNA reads TGTGCCAGCAGCTCAACTTTGGGACAAGAATACGAGCAGTACTTC. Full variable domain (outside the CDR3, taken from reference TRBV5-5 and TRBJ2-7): DAGVTQSPTHLIKTRGQQVTLRCSPISGHKSVSWYQQVLGQGPQFIFQYYEKEERGRGNFPDRFSARQFPNYSSELNVNALLLGDSALYLCASSSTLGQEYEQYFGPGTRLTVT.

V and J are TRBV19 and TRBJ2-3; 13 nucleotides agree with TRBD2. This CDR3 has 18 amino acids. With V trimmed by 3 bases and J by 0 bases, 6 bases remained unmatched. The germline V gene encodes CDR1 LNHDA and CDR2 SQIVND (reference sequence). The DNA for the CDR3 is TGTGCCAGTAGTATCGGGACTAGCGGGGCTCCTAGCACAGATACGCAGTATTTT. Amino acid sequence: CASSIGTSGAPSTDTQYF.

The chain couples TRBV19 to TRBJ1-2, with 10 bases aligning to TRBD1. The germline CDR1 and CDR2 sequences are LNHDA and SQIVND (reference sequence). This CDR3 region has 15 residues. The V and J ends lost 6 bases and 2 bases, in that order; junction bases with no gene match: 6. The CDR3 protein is CASSLGDRGNYGYTF. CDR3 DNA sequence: TGTGCCAGTAGCCTCGGGGACAGGGGAAACTATGGCTACACCTTC.

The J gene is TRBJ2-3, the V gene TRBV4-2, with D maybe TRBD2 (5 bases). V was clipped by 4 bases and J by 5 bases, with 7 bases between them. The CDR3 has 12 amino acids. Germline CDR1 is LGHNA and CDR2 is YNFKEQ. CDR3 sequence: CASSPAGDTQYF. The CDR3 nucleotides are TGTGCCAGCAGCCCCGCGGGAGATACGCAGTATTTT.